The source of this T cell receptor (beta chain) is a study of T cell changes during pregnancy in multiple sclerosis. Using immunoSEQ multiplex PCR, the repertoire was profiled, and TCRdb retains in-frame clones only, with some absent. The data contain around 39,000 clones, about 90% of them singletons. Trimming removed 8 bases from V and 2 bases from J, with 16 bases in between. The CDR3 extends over 15 amino acids. Germline assignment: CDR1 MDHEN and CDR2 SYDVKM. The specimen comprised CD8+ T cells from peripheral blood mononuclear cells, sampled before pregnancy. This TCR was sampled from a female donor with multiple sclerosis, enrolled in a pregnancy study. The chain is built from TRBV28 and TRBJ2-1; possible D gene TRBD1, 5 bases. DNA of the CDR3: TGTGCCAGCGGGGCAGGGTCGGACCCCTACAATGAGCAGTTCTTC. It translates to CASGAGSDPYNEQFF.